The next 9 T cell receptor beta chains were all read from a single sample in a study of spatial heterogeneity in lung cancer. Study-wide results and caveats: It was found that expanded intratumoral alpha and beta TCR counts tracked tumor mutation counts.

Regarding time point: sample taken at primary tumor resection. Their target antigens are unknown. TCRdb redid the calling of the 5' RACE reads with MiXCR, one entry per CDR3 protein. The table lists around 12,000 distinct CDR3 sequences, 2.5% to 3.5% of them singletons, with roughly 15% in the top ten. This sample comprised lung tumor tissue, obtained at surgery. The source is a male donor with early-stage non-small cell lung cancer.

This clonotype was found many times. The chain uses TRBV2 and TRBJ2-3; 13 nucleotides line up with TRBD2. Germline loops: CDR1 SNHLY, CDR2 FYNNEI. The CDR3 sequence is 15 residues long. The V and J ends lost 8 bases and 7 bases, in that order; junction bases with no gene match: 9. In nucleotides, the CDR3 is TGTGCCAGCCCCACCGGACTAGCGGGGGCAAATACGCAGTATTTT. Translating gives CASPTGLAGANTQYF.

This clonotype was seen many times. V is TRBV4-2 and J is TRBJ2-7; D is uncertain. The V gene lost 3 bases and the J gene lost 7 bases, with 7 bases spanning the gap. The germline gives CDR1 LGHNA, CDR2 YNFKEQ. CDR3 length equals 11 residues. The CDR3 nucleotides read TGTGCCAGCAGCCATGAGAGGGAGCAGTACTTC. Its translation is CASSHEREQYF.

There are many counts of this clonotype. The CDR3 spells CAWSSQNTGELFF. The CDR3 nucleotides read TGTGCCTGGAGTTCCCAGAACACCGGGGAGCTGTTTTTT. The chain is built from TRBV30 and TRBJ2-2; no definite D call. V dropped 2 bases and J dropped 1 base, with 5 bases sitting between them. The CDR3 covers 13 residues. Germline CDR1 and CDR2: GTSNPN and SVGIG (reference sequence).

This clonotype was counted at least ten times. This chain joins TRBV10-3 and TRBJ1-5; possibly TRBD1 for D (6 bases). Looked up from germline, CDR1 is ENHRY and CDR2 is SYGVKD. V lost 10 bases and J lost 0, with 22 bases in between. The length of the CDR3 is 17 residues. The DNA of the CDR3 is TGTGCCACTTCCACGGGGCAGGGGATTTATAGCAATCAGCCCCAGCATTTT. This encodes CATSTGQGIYSNQPQHF.

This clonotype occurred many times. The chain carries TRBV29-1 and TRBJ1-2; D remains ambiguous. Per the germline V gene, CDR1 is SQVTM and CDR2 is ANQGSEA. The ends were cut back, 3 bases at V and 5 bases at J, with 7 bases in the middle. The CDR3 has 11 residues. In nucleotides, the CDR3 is TGCAGCGTTGAGGGGTATTATGGCTACACCTTC. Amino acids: CSVEGYYGYTF.

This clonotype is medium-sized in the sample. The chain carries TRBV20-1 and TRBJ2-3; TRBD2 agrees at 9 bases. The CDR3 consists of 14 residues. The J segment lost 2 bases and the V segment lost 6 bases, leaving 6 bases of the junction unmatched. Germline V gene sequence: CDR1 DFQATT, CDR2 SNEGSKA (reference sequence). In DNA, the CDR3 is TGCAGTGCCAATAGCGGGGGTGTCACAGATACGCAGTATTTT. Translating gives CSANSGGVTDTQYF.

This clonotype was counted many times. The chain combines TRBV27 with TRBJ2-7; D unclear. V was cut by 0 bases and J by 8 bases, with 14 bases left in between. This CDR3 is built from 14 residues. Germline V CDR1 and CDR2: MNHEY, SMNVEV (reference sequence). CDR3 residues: CASSLSRTPTQQYF. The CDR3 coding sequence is TGTGCCAGCAGTTTATCTAGAACTCCTACGCAGCAGTACTTC.

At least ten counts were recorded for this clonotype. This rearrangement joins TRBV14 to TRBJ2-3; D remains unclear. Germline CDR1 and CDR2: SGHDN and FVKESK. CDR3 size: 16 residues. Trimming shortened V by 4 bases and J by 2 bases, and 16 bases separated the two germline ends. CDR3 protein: CASSPFGRWTTDTQYF. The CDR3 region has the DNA TGTGCCAGCAGCCCTTTCGGACGGTGGACCACAGATACGCAGTATTTT.

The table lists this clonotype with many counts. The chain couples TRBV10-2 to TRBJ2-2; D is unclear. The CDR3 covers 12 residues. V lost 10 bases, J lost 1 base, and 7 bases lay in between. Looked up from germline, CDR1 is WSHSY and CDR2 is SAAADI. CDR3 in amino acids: CATNLNTGELFF. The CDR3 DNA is TGCGCCACCAACTTGAACACCGGGGAGCTGTTTTTT.